The 13 T cell receptor beta chains below all came from one sample that was sequenced in a study of shared clonotypes between healthy human individuals. Repertoires were generated with immunoSEQ multiplex PCR, while TCRdb's copy carries only in-frame clones and drops some. Counted here are around 2,000,000 clones, roughly 94% occurring once; the ten biggest clones make up 0.13%. Sequencing input: naive CD4+ T cells sorted from blood. This sample's subset: CD45RA+ positively selected. The receptors were sampled from a young man in good health.

This clone showed up just once. The rearrangement uses TRBV5-4 and TRBJ2-7, with unresolved D. The V and J ends lost 4 bases and 4 bases respectively, with 9 bases between them. The CDR3 consists of 12 residues. The germline gives CDR1 SGHNT, CDR2 YYREEE (reference sequence). CDR3 nucleotides: TGTGCCAGCAGCCGGAATGGGTACGAGCAGTACTTC. As protein: CASSRNGYEQYF.

The gene calls are TRBV7-2 and TRBJ2-3, with TRBD2 as a possible D gene (5 bases). Trimming took 0 bases from V and 1 from J, leaving 8 bases between them. Germline V gene lookup returns CDR1 SGHTA and CDR2 FQGNSA. The CDR3 sequence is 15 residues long. CDR3 nucleotides: TGTGCCAGCAGCTTAGCTCCGAGGGGCACAGATACGCAGTATTTT. Amino acids: CASSLAPRGTDTQYF.

The gene calls are TRBV15 and TRBJ2-2, with unresolved D. Trimming left V 3 bases short and J 6 bases short, with 11 bases between. This CDR3 spans 14 amino acids. The V gene's germline CDR1 is LNHNV and CDR2 YYDKDF (reference sequence). The CDR3 DNA is TGTGCCACCAGCAGTAGGGCTGGAGCCGGGGAGCTGTTTTTT. This sequence encodes CATSSRAGAGELFF.

The V gene is TRBV15, the J gene TRBJ2-4, with 14 bases matching TRBD2. CDR3 size: 17 residues. The trim removed 0 bases at V and 10 bases at J, leaving 8 bases unmatched. Germline V gene sequence: CDR1 LNHNV, CDR2 YYDKDF (reference sequence). The CDR3 region is CATSREGTSGGVEIQYF. CDR3 nucleotides: TGTGCCACCAGCAGAGAGGGGACTAGCGGGGGCGTGGAGATTCAGTACTTC.

The rearrangement uses TRBV6-5 and TRBJ2-2; the D is unclear. This CDR3 contains 15 residues. The germline V and J ends were trimmed by 2 bases and 1 base, with 8 bases remaining between them. Germline V gene sequence: CDR1 MNHEY, CDR2 SVGAGI. The CDR3 DNA reads TGTGCCAGCAGTTACGGCAGTAAGAACACCGGGGAGCTGTTTTTT. Its protein product is CASSYGSKNTGELFF.

This clone was observed a single time. The chain has TRBV7-2 and TRBJ2-5; D gene ambiguous. The germline V gene has CDR1 SGHTA and CDR2 FQGNSA. This CDR3 has 13 amino acids. The V end lost 5 bases, the J end lost 4 bases, and 11 bases lay between the germline ends. This chain's CDR3 is CASSPQVGETQYF. The CDR3 DNA is TGTGCCAGCAGCCCCCAAGTGGGAGAGACCCAGTACTTC.

This chain links TRBV6-5 with TRBJ1-2, with 7 bases identical to TRBD1. CDR1 and CDR2 from the germline V gene are MNHEY and SVGAGI. Trimming at V came to 4 bases and at J to 4 bases, leaving 9 bases not matched to a gene. CDR3 length: 15 amino acids. Here the CDR3 reads CASSSSGTDFYGYTF. The CDR3 DNA reads TGTGCCAGCAGTTCGTCCGGGACAGACTTCTATGGCTACACCTTC.

This clone was recorded once. The gene calls are TRBV19 and TRBJ2-7; 12 positions agree with TRBD2. This CDR3 contains 15 residues. The germline CDR1 and CDR2 sequences are LNHDA and SQIVND (reference sequence). Trimming at V came to 3 bases and at J to 6 bases, leaving 6 bases not matched to a gene. In DNA form, the CDR3 reads TGTGCCAGTAGTATCAAGGGACTAGCGGGCCGCGAGCAGTACTTC. Protein: CASSIKGLAGREQYF.

This chain uses TRBV30 with TRBJ1-6; D call uncertain. V lost 3 bases to trimming and J lost 15 bases, with 15 bases between them. This CDR3 has 12 residues. The germline V gene has CDR1 GTSNPN and CDR2 SVGIG (reference sequence). The CDR3 DNA follows: TGTGCCTGGAGCACCCCCAGCGATCTCCTCCACTTT. Its translation is CAWSTPSDLLHF.

The chain employs TRBV7-2 and TRBJ2-7, with 8 bases aligning to TRBD1. Germline trimming cut 5 bases from V and 6 bases from J; bases unmatched to any gene: 6. The CDR3 runs 13 residues. In germline, CDR1 is SGHTA, CDR2 FQGNSA. CDR3: CASSLQGGGEQYF. The CDR3 bases are TGTGCCAGCAGCCTACAGGGGGGTGGCGAGCAGTACTTC.

The sample holds one count of this clone. J is TRBJ1-5 and V is TRBV10-3, with 12 bases identical to TRBD1. The V gene's germline CDR1 is ENHRY and CDR2 SYGVKD. The trim removed 5 bases at V and 3 bases at J, leaving 14 bases unmatched. This CDR3 comprises 19 residues. The chain's CDR3 is CAISKAPGQGAEDNQPQHF. As DNA, the CDR3 is TGTGCCATCAGTAAAGCGCCGGGACAGGGGGCGGAGGACAATCAGCCCCAGCATTTT.

The CDR3 region has the DNA TGTGCCAGCTCACCCAAGAATAACAATGAGCAGTTCTTC. It yields the protein CASSPKNNNEQFF. The V gene is TRBV18, the J gene TRBJ2-1, with D unclear. Germline assignment: CDR1 KGHSH and CDR2 LQKENI. This CDR3 has 13 residues. The germline V and J ends were trimmed by 3 bases and 5 bases, with 8 bases remaining between them.

The V gene is TRBV6-5, the J gene TRBJ1-5; 9 positions agree with TRBD1. The junction had 6 bases not matched to a gene; V was cut back by 6 bases and J by 6 bases. Per the germline V gene, CDR1 is MNHEY and CDR2 is SVGAGI. The CDR3 is made up of 14 amino acids. In DNA, the CDR3 is TGTGCCAGCAGGCCACAGGGGGCGGGTCAGCCCCAGCATTTT. This sequence encodes CASRPQGAGQPQHF.